The text below deals with one TCR beta chain. The antigen is undetermined. The data are from a study of OX40 agonist ivuxolimab in advanced cancers. Study-wide results and limits: Low normalized T-cell clonal expansion was also seen in some nonresponders. The CD4+ and CD8+ T cells in the blood had expanded clonally by week 6 at 0.1 to 3.0 mg/kg. The antigen specificity of the peripheral T cells (those that were expanded) was not determined.

If patients had autoimmune disease history or systemic immunosuppression, they were excluded. The method was immunoSEQ multiplex PCR; TCRdb's version includes in-frame clones alone and lacks a portion of them. The sample has 70,000 to 80,000 clones, 85% to 95% seen once. CDR3 length equals 15 residues. Per the germline V gene, CDR1 is MNHEY and CDR2 is SVGAGI. The material was CD4+ or CD8+ T cells sorted from blood, obtained in a trial of the OX40 agonist ivuxolimab. The TCR originated in an adult with an advanced solid tumor such as melanoma, head and neck, liver or kidney cancer. The V call is TRBV6-5, the J call TRBJ2-5; D could derive from TRBD1 or TRBD2 (5 bases each). Gene TRBJ2-7 matches the end of the DNA better, so the J call may be wrong. The CDR3 DNA reads as TGTGCCAGCAGTTCCGGTCGACGGGGCCCTTACGAGCAGTACTTC. It translates to CASSSGRRGPYEQYF.